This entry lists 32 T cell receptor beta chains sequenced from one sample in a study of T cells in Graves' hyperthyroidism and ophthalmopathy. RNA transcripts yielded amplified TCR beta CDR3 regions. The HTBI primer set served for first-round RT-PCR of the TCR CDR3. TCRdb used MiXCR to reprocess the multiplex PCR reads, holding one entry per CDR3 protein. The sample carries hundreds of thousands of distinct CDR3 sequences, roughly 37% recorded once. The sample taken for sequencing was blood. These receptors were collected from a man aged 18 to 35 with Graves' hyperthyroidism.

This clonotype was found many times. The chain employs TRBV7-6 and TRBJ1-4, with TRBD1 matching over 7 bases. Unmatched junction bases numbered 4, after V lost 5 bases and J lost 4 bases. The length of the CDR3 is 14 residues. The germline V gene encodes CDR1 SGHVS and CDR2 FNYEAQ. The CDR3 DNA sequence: TGTGCCAGCAGCCGACAGGGCTATAATGAAAAACTGTTTTTT. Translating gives CASSRQGYNEKLFF.

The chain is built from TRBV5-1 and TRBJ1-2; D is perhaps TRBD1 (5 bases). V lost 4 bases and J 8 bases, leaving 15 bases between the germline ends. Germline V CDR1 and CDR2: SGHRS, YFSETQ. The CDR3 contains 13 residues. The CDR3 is CASSLQVQWGYTF. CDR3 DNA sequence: TGCGCCAGCAGCCTACAGGTTCAGTGGGGCTACACCTTC.

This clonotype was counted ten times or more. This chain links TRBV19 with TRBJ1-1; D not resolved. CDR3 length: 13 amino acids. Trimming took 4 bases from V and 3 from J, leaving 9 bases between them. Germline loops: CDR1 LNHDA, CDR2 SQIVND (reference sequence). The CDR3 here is CASSSGGYTEAFF. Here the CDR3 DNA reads TGTGCCAGTAGTAGCGGTGGGTACACTGAAGCTTTCTTT.

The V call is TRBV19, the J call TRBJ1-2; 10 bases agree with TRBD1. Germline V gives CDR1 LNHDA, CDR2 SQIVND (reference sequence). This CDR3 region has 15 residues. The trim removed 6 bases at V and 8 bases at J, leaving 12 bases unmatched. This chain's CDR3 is CASSTTTDRGQGYTF. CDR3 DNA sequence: TGTGCCAGTAGCACTACTACAGACAGGGGGCAAGGCTACACCTTC.

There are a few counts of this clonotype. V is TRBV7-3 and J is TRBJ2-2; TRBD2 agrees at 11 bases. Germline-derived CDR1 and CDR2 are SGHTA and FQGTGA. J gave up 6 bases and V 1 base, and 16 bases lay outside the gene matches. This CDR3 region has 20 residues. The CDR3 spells CASSLNPLTSGTGTAGELFF. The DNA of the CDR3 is TGTGCCAGCAGCTTAAACCCCCTGACTAGCGGGACAGGAACCGCCGGGGAGCTGTTTTTT.

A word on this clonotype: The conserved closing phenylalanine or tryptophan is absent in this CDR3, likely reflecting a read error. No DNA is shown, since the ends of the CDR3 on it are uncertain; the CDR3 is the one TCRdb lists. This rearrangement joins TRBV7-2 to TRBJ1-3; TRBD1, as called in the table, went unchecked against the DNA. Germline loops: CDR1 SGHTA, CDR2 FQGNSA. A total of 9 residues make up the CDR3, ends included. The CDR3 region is CASSLGGGI.

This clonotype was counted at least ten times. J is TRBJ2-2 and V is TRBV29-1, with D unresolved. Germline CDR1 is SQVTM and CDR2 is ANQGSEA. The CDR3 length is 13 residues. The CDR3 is CTAKQENTGELFF. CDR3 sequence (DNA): TGCACCGCAAAGCAGGAGAACACCGGGGAGCTGTTTTTT.

CDR3 amino acids: CASRTGSEQYF. The CDR3 DNA is TGTGCCAGCAGGACAGGGAGCGAGCAGTACTTC. The V and J genes are TRBV7-9 and TRBJ2-7; 7 nucleotides match TRBD1. The CDR3 covers 11 residues. With V trimmed by 6 bases and J by 6 bases, 2 bases remained unmatched. Germline loops: CDR1 SEHNR, CDR2 FQNEAQ (reference sequence).

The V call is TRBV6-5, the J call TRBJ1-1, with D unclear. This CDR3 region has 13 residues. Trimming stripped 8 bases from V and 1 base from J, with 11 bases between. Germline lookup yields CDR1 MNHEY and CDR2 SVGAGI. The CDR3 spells CASFIRQNTEAFF. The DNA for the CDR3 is TGTGCCAGCTTCATCCGACAGAACACTGAAGCTTTCTTT.

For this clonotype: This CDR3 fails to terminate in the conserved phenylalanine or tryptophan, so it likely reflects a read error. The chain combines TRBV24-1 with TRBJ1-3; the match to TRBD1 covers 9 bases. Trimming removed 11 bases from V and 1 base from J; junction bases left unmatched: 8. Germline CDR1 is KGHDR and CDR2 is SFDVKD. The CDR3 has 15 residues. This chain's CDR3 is CANITGGASGNTIYL. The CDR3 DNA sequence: TGTGCCAATATTACAGGGGGCGCGTCTGGAAACACCATATATCTT.

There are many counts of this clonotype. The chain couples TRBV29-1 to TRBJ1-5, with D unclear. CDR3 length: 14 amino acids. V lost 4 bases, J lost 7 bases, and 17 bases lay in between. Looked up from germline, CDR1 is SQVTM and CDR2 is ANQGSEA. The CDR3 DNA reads TGCAGCGTTGGCCAGACCCGGTCGGGCCAGCCCCAGCATTTT. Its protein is CSVGQTRSGQPQHF.

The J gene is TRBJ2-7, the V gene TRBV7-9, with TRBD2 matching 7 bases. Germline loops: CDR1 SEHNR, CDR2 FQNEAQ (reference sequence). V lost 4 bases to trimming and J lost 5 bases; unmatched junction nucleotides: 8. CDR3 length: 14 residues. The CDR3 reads CASSWGGGQNEQYF. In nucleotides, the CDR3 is TGTGCCAGCAGCTGGGGGGGAGGCCAAAACGAGCAGTACTTC.

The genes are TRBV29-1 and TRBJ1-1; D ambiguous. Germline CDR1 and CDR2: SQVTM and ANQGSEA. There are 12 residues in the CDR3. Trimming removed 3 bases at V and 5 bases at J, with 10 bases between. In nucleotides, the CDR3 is TGCAGCGTTGAGGGAGATGGGACTGAAGCTTTCTTT. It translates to CSVEGDGTEAFF. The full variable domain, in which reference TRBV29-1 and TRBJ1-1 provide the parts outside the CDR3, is SAVISQKPSRDICQRGTSLTIQCQVDSQVTMMFWYRQQPGQSLTLIATANQGSEATYESGFVIDKFPISRPNLTFSTLTVSNMSPEDSSIYLCSVEGDGTEAFFGQGTRLTVV.

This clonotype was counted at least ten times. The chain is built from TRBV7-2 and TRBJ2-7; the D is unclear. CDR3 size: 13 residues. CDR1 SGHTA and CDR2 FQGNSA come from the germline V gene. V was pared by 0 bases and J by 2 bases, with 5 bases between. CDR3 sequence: CASSLAHTYEQYF. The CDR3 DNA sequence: TGTGCCAGCAGCTTAGCGCATACCTACGAGCAGTACTTC.

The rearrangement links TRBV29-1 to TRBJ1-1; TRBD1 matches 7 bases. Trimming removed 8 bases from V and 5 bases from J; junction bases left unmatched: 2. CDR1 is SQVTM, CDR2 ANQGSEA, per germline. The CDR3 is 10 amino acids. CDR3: CSRQGTEAFF. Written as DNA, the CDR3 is TGCAGCAGACAGGGAACTGAAGCTTTCTTT.

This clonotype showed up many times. The CDR3 nucleotides are TGCAGTGCTAGAGGTGTTAGCGGGATATACGAGCAGTACTTC. It codes for CSARGVSGIYEQYF. The gene calls are TRBV20-1 and TRBJ2-7; 8 bases line up with TRBD2. The V gene end was trimmed by 1 base and the J gene end by 4 bases; junction bases not matched to a gene: 6. CDR3 size: 14 residues. Looked up from germline, CDR1 is DFQATT and CDR2 is SNEGSKA (reference sequence).

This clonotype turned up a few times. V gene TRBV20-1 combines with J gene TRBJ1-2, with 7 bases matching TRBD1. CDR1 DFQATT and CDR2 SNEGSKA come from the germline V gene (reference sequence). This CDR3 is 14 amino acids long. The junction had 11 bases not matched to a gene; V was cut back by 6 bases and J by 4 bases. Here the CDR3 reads CSARERDSVYGYTF. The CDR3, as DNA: TGCAGTGCACGGGAAAGGGACAGCGTCTATGGCTACACCTTC.

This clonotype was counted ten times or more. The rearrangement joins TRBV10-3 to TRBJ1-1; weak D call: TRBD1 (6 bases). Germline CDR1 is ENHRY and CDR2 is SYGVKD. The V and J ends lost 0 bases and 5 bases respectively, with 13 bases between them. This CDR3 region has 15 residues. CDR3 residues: CAISESRGAGTEAFF. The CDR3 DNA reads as TGTGCCATCAGTGAGTCCAGGGGCGCGGGAACTGAAGCTTTCTTT.

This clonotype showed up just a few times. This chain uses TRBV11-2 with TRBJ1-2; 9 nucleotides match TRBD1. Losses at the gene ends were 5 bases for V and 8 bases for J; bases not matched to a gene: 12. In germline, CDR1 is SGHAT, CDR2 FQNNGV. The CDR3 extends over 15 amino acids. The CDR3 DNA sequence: TGTGCCAGCAGCCCCTCTCTGAGGGACAGGGAGGGCTACACCTTC. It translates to CASSPSLRDREGYTF.

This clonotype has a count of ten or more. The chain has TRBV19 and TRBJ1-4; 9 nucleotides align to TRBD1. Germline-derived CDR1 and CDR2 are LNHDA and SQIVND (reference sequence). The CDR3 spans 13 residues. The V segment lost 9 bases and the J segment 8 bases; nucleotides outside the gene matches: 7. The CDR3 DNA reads TGTGCCAGCTCACAGGGGGCGGGCGAAAAACTGTTTTTT. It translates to CASSQGAGEKLFF.

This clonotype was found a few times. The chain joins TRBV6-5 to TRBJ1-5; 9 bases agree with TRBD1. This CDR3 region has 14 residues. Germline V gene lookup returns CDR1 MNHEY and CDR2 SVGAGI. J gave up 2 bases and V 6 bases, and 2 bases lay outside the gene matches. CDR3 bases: TGTGCCAGCAGACAGGGGGCGGGCAATCAGCCCCAGCATTTT. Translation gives CASRQGAGNQPQHF.

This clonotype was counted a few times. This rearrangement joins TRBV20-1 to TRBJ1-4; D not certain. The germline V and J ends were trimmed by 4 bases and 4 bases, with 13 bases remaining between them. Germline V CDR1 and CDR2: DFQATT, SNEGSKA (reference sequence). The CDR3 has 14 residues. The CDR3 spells CSAIVPRYNEKLFF. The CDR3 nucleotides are TGCAGTGCTATTGTACCTCGGTATAATGAAAAACTGTTTTTT.

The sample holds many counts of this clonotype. The DNA for the CDR3 is TGCAGCGTTGTTCAGACAGGGGGCTACACCTTC. Protein product: CSVVQTGGYTF. The V gene is TRBV29-1, the J gene TRBJ1-2, with 7 bases lining up with TRBD1. The V gene's germline CDR1 is SQVTM and CDR2 ANQGSEA. The CDR3 is 11 residues long. Trimming removed 4 bases from V and 8 bases from J; junction bases left unmatched: 4. The complete variable domain, with remaining parts taken from reference TRBV29-1 and TRBJ1-2, reads SAVISQKPSRDICQRGTSLTIQCQVDSQVTMMFWYRQQPGQSLTLIATANQGSEATYESGFVIDKFPISRPNLTFSTLTVSNMSPEDSSIYLCSVVQTGGYTFGSGTRLTVV.

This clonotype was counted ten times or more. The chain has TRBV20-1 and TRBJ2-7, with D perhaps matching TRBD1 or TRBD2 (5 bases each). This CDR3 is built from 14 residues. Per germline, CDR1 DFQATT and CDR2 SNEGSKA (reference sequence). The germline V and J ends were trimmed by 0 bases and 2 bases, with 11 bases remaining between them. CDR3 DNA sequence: TGCAGTGCTAGAGATCTCGGGACGACCTACGAGCAGTACTTC. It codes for CSARDLGTTYEQYF.

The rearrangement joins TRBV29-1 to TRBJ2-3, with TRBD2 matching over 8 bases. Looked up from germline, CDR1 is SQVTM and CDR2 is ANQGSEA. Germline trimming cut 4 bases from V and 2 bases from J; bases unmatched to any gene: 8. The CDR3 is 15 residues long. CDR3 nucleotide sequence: TGCAGCGTTGTACTGGCGGGGGGCTCCACAGATACGCAGTATTTT. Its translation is CSVVLAGGSTDTQYF.

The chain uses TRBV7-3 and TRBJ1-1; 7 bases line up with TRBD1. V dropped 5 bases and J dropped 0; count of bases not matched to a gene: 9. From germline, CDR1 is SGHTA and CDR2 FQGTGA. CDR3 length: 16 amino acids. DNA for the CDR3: TGTGCCAGCAGCCCGCGAAGGGACAGACTGAACACTGAAGCTTTCTTT. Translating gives CASSPRRDRLNTEAFF. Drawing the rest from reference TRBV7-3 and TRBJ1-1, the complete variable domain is GAGVSQTPSNKVTEKGKYVELRCDPISGHTALYWYRQSLGQGPEFLIYFQGTGAADDSGLPNDRFFAVRPEGSVSTLKIQRTERGDSAVYLCASSPRRDRLNTEAFFGQGTRLTVV.

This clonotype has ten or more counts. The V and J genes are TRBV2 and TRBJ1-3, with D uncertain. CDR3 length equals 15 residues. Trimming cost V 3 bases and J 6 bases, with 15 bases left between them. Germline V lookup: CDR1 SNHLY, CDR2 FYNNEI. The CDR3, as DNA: TGTGCCAGCAGTGACCCCTGGGCTTCGATAAACACCATATATTTT. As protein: CASSDPWASINTIYF.

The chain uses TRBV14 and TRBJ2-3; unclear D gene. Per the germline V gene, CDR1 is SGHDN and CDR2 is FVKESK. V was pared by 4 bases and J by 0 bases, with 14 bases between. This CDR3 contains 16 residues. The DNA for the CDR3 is TGTGCCAGCAGCCTATCGCCGACAAGCAGCACAGATACGCAGTATTTT. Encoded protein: CASSLSPTSSTDTQYF. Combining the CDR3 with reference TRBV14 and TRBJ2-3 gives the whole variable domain EAGVTQFPSHSVIEKGQTVTLRCDPISGHDNLYWYRRVMGKEIKFLLHFVKESKQDESGMPNNRFLAERTGGTYSTLKVQPAELEDSGVYFCASSLSPTSSTDTQYFGPGTRLTVL.

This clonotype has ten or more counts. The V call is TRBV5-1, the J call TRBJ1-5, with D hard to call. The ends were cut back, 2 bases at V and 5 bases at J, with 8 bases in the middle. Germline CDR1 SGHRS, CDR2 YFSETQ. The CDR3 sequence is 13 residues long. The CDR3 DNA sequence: TGCGCCAGCAGCTTATACTTGGATCAGCCCCAGCATTTT. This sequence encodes CASSLYLDQPQHF. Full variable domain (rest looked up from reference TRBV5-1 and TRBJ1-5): KAGVTQTPRYLIKTRGQQVTLSCSPISGHRSVSWYQQTPGQGLQFLFEYFSETQRNKGNFPGRFSGRQFSNSRSEMNVSTLELGDSALYLCASSLYLDQPQHFGDGTRLSIL.

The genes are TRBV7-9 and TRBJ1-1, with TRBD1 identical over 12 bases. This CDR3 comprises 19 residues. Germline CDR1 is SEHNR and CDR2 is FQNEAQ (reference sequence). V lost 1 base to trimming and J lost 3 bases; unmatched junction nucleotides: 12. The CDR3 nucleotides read TGTGCCAGCAGCTTAGATTCCGGGACAGGGGGCGGAGGGGACACTGAAGCTTTCTTT. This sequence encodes CASSLDSGTGGGGDTEAFF.

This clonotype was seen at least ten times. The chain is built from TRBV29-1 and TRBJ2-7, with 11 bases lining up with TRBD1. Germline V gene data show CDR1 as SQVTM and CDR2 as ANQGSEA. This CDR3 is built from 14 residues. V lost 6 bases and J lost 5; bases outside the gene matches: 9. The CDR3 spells CSVGGGQGADEQYF. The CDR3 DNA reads TGCAGCGTCGGGGGAGGACAGGGGGCAGACGAGCAGTACTTC.

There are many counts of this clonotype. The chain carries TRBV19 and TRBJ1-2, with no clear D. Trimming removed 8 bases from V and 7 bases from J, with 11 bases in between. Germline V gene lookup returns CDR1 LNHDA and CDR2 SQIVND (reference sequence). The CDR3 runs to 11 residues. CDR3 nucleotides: TGTGCCAGTTCGGATTTCGGTGGCTACACCTTC. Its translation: CASSDFGGYTF.